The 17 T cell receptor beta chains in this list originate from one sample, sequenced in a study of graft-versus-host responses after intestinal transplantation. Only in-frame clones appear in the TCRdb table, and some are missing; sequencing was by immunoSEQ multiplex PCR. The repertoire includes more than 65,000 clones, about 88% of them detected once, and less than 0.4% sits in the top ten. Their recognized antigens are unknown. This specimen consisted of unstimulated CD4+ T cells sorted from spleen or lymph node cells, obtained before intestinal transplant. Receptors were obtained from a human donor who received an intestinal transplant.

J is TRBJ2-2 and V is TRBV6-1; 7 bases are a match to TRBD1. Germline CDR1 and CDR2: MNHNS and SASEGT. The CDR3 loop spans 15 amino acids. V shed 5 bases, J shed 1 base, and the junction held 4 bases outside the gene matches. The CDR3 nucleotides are TGTGCCAGCAGTCGGACAGGCAAGAACACCGGGGAGCTGTTTTTT. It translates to CASSRTGKNTGELFF.

The CDR3 DNA is TGTGCCAGCAGTCCGGACAGGGTAGACACTGAAGCTTTCTTT. This sequence encodes CASSPDRVDTEAFF. This rearrangement joins TRBV6-1 to TRBJ1-1, with TRBD1 matching over 8 bases. Unmatched junction bases numbered 5, after V lost 5 bases and J lost 3 bases. This CDR3 spans 14 amino acids. Germline V lookup: CDR1 MNHNS, CDR2 SASEGT.

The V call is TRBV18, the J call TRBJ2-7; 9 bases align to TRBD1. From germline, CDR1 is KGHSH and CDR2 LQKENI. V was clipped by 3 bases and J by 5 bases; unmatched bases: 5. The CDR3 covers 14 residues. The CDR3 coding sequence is TGTGCCAGCTCACCCGGGACAGGGACAGACGAGCAGTACTTC. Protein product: CASSPGTGTDEQYF.

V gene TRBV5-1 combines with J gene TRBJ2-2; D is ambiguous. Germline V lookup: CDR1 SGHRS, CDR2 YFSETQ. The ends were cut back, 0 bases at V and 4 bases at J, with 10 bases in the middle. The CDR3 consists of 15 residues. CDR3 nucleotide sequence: TGCGCCAGCAGCTTGGCCGCTAAATCCACCGGGGAGCTGTTTTTT. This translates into CASSLAAKSTGELFF.

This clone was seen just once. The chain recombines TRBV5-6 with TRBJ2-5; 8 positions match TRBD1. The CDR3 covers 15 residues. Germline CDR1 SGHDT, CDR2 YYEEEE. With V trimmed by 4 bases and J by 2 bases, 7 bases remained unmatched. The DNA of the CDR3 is TGTGCCAGCAGCCGCCGGACAGGGACTCAAGAGACCCAGTACTTC. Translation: CASSRRTGTQETQYF.

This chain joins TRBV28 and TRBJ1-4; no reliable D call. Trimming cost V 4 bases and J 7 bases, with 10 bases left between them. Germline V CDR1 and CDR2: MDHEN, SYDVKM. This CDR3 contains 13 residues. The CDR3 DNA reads TGTGCCAGCAGTTCGACTCGAACTGAAAAACTGTTTTTT. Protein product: CASSSTRTEKLFF.

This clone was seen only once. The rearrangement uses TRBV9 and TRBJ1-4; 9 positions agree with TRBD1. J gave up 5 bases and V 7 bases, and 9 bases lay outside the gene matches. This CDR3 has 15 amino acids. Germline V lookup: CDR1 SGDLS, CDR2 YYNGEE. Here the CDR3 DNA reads TGTGCCAGCGGACAGGGGCCCTCACCAAATGAAAAACTGTTTTTT. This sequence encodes CASGQGPSPNEKLFF.

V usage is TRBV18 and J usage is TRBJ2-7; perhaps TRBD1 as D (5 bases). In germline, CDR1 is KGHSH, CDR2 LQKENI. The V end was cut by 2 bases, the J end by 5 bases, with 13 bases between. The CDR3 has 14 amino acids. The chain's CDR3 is CASSPSRAGNEQYF. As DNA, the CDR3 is TGTGCCAGCTCACCAAGCAGGGCAGGGAACGAGCAGTACTTC.

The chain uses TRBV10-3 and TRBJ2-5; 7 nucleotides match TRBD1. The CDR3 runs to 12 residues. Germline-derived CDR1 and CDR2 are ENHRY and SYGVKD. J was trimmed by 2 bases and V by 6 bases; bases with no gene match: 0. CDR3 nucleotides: TGTGCCATCAGCAGGGGGCAAGAGACCCAGTACTTC. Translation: CAISRGQETQYF.

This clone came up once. The CDR3 region has the DNA TGTGCCAGCACTCAGACAGGGACAAGTGCTGAAGCTTTCTTT. It yields the protein CASTQTGTSAEAFF. The chain employs TRBV6-6 and TRBJ1-1; 7 positions agree with TRBD1. Germline CDR1 MNHNY, CDR2 SVGAGI (reference sequence). Losses at the gene ends were 7 bases for V and 6 bases for J; bases not matched to a gene: 11. The CDR3 contains 14 residues.

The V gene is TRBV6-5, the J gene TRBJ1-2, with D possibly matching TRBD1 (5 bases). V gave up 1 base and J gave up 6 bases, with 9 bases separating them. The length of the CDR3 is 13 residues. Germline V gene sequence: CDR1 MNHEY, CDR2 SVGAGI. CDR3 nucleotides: TGTGCCAGCAGTTACTTAGGGGTAGATGGCTACACCTTC. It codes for CASSYLGVDGYTF.

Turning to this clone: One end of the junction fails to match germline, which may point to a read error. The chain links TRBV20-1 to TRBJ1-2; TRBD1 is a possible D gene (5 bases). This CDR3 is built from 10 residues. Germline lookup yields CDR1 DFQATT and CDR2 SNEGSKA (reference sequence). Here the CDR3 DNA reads TGCAGTGCTAGAGATTTCGACAGCACTTTC. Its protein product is CSARDFDSTF.

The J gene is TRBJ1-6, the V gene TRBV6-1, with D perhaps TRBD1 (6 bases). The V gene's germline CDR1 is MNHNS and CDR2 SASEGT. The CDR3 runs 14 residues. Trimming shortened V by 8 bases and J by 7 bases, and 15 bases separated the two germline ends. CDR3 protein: CASGVGTGNSPLHF. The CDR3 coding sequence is TGTGCCAGCGGTGTGGGAACAGGGAATTCACCCCTCCACTTT.

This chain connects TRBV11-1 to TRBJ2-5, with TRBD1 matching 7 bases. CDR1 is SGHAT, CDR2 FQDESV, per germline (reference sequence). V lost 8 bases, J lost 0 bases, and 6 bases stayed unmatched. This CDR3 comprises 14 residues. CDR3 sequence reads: CASAGTAYQETQYF. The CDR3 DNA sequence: TGTGCCAGCGCAGGGACAGCCTACCAAGAGACCCAGTACTTC.

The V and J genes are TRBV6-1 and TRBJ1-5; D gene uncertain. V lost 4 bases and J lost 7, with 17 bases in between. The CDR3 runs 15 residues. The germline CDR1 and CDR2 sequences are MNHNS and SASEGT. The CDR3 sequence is CASSVGNGVVQPQHF. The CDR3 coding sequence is TGTGCCAGCAGTGTCGGGAATGGGGTAGTGCAGCCCCAGCATTTT.

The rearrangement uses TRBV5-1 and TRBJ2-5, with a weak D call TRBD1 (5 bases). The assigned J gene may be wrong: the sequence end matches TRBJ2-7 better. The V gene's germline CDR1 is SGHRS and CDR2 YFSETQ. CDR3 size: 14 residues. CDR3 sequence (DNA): TGCGCCAGCAGCTTTAAGGCGCAGGGCTACGAGCAGTACTTC. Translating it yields CASSFKAQGYEQYF.

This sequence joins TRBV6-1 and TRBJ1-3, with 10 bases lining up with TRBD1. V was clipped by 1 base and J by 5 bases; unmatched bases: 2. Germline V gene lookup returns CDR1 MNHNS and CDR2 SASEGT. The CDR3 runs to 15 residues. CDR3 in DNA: TGTGCCAGCAGTGAAGGGGGACAGGGGCGAAACACCATATATTTT. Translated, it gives CASSEGGQGRNTIYF.